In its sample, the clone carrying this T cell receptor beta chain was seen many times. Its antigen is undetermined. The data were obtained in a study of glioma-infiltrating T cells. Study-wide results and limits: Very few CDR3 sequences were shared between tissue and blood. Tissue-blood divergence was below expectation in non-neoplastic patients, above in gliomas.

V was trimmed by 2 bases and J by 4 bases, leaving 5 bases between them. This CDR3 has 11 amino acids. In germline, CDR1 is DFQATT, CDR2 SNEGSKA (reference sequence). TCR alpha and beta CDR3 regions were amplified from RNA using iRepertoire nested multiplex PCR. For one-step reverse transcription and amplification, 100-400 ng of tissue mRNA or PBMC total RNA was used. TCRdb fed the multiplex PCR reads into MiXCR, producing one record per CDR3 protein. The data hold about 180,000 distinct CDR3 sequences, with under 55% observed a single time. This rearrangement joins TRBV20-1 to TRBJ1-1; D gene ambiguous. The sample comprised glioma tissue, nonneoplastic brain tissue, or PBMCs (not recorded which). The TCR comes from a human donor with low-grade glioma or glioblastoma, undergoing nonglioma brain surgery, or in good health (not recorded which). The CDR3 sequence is CSARSATEAFF. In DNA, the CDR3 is TGCAGTGCTAGATCCGCCACTGAAGCTTTCTTT.